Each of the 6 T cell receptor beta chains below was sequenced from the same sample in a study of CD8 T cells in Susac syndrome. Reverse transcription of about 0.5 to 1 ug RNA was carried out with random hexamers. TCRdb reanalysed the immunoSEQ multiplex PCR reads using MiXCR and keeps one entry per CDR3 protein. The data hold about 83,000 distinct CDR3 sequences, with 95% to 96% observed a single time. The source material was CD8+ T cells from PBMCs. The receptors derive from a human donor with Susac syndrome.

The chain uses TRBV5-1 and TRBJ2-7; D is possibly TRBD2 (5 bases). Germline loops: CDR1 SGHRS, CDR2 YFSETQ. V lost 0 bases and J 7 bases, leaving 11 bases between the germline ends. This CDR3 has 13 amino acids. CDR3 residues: CASSLEFSGEQYV. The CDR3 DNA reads TGCGCCAGCAGCTTGGAGTTTTCGGGGGAGCAGTACGTC.

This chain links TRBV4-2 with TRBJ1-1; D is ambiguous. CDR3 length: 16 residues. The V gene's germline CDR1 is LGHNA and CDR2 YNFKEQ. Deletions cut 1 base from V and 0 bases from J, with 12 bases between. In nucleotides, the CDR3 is TGTGCCAGCAGCCAAGTTCACAGCCTTATGAACACTGAAGCTTTCTTT. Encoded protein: CASSQVHSLMNTEAFF.

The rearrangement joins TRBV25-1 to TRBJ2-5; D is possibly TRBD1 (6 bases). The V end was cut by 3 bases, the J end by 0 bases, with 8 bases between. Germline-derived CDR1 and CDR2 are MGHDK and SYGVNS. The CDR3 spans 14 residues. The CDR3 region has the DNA TGTGCCAGCAGTGACGGACAGTACCAAGAGACCCAGTACTTC. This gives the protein CASSDGQYQETQYF.

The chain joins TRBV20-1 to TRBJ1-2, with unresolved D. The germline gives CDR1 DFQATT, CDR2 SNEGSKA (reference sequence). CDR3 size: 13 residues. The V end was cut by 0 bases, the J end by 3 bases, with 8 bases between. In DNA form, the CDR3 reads TGCAGTGCTAGAGAGCCTCGCGACTATGGCTACACCTTC. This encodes CSAREPRDYGYTF.

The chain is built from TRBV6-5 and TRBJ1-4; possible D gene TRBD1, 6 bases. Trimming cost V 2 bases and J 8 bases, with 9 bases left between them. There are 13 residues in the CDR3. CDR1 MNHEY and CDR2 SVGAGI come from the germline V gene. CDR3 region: CASSYLGGEKLFF. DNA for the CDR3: TGTGCCAGCAGTTACCTTGGGGGCGAAAAACTGTTTTTT.

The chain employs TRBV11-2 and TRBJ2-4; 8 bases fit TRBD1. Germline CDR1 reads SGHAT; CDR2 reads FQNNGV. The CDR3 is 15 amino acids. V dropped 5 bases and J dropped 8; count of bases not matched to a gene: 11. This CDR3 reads CASSPPTGEDDIQYF. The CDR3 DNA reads TGTGCCAGCAGCCCCCCGACAGGGGAAGACGACATTCAGTACTTC. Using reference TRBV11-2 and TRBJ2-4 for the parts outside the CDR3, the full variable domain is EAGVAQSPRYKIIEKRQSVAFWCNPISGHATLYWYQQILGQGPKLLIQFQNNGVVDDSQLPKDRFSAERLKGVDSTLKIQPAKLEDSAVYLCASSPPTGEDDIQYFGAGTRLSVL.